This TCR beta chain was documented in a study of spatial heterogeneity in lung cancer. In the study overall: Consistently, beta-chain sequences turned up in larger numbers than alpha-chain sequences did. The library had UMIs, and each TCR and UMI pair averaged more than ten raw reads. Study conclusions and caveats: Circulating ubiquitous expanded tumor TCRs were observed more frequently at resection than at follow-up.

Noted time point: sample taken at primary tumor resection. Extraction of whole RNA from tumor, nontumor lung or frozen PBMC preceded unsorted sequencing. The CDR3 covers 12 residues. V dropped 2 bases and J dropped 9 bases, with 10 bases sitting between them. Individual TCR cDNA molecules each bore their own unique molecular identifier. A single record per CDR3 protein comes from TCRdb applying MiXCR to the 5' RACE reads. Altogether 85,000 to 100,000 distinct CDR3 sequences are present, 10% to 15% being singletons, with the ten largest covering about 38%. This clonotype came up a few times. Its antigen is not known.

The receptor comes from a male donor with early-stage non-small cell lung cancer. The material sequenced was PBMCs, taken at surgery. The chain is built from TRBV12-3 or TRBV12-4 and TRBJ2-5; D gene ambiguous. For the CDR3, the DNA is TGTGCCAGCAGTTTACAGGCGGTGGCCCAGTACTTC. It translates to CASSLQAVAQYF.